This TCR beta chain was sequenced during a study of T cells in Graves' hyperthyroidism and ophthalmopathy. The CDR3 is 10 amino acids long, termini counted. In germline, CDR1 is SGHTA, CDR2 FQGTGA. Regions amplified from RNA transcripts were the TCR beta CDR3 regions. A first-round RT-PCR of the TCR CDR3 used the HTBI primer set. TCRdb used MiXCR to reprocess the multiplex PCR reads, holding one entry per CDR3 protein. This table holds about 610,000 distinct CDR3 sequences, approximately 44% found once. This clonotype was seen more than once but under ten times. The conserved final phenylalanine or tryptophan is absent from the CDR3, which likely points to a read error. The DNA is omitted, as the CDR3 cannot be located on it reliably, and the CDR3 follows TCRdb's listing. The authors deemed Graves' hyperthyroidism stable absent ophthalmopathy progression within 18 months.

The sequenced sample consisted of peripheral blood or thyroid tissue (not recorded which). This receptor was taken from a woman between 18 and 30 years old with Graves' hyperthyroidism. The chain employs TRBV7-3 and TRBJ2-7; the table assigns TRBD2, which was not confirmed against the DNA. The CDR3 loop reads CASSPYGLAG.